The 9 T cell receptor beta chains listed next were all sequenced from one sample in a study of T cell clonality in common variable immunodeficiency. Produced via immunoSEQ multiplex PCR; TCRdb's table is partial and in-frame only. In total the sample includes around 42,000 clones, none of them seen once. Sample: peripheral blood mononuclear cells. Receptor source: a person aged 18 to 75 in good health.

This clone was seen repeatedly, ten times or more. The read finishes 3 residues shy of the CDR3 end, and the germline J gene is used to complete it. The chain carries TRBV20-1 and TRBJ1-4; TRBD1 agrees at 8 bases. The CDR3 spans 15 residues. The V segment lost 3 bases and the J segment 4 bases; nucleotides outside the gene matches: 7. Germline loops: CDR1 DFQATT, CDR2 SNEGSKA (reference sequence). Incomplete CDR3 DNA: TGCAGTGCTAGGGTCGCAGGGGGCAATAATGAAAAA. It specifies CSARVAGGNNEK. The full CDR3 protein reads CSARVAGGNNEKLFF.

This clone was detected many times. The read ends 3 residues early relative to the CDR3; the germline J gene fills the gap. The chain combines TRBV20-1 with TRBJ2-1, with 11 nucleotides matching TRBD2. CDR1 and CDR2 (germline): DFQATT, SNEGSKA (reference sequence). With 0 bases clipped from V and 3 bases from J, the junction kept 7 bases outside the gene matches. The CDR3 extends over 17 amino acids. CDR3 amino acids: CSARDIAGGPFYNEQFF. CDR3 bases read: TGCAGTGCTAGAGACATAGCGGGAGGGCCGTTCTACAATGAG.

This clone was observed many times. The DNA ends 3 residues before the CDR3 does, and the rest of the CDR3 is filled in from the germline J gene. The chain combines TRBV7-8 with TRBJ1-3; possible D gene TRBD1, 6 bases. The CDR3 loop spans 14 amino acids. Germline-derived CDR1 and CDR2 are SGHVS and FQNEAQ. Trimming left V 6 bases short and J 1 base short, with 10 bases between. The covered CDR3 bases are TGTGCCAGCAGTGAGAGGGGGTCTGGAAACACC. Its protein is CASSERGSGNT. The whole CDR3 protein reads CASSERGSGNTIYF.

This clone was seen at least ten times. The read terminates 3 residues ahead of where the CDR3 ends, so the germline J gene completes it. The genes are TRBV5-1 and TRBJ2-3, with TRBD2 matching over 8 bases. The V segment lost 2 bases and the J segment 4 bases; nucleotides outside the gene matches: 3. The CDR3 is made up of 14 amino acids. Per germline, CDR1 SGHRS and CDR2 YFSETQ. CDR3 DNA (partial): TGCGCCAGCAGCTTACGGACTAGCCCAGATACG. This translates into CASSLRTSPDT. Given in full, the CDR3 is CASSLRTSPDTQYF.

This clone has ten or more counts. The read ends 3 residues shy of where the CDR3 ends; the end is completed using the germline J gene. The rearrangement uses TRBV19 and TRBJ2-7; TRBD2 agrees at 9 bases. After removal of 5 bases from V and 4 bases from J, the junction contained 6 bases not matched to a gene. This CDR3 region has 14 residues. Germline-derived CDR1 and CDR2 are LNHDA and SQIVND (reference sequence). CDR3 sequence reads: CASSLAGSPYEQYF. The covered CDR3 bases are TGTGCCAGTAGTCTAGCGGGGTCCCCTTACGAG. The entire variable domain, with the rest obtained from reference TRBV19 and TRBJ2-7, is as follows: DGGITQSPKYLFRKEGQNVTLSCEQNLNHDAMYWYRQDPGQGLRLIYYSQIVNDFQKGDIAEGYSVSREKKESFPLTVTSAQKNPTAFYLCASSLAGSPYEQYFGPGTRLTVT.

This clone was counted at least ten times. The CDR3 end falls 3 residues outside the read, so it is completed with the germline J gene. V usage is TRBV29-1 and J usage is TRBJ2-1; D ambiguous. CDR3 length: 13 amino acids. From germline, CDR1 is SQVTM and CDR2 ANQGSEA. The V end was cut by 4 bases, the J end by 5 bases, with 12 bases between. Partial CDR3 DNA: TGCAGCGTTGTCATAGTATTGGACAATGAG. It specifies CSVVIVLDNE. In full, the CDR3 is CSVVIVLDNEQFF.

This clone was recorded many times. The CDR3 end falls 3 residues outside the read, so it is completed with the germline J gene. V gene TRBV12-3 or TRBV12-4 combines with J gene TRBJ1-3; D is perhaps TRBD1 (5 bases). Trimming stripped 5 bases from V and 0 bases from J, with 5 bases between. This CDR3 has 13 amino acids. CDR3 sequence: CASSDSSGNTIYF. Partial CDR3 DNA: TGTGCCAGCAGTGACAGCTCTGGAAACACC.

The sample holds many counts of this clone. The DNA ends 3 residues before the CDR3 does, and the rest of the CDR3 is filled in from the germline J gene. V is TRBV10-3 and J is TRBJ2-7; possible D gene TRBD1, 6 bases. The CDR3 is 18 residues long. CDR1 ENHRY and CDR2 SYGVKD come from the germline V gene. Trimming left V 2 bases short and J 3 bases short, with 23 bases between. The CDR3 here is CAISEGPSLQGMIYEQYF. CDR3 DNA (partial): TGTGCCATCAGTGAGGGTCCCTCTCTACAGGGAATGATCTACGAG.

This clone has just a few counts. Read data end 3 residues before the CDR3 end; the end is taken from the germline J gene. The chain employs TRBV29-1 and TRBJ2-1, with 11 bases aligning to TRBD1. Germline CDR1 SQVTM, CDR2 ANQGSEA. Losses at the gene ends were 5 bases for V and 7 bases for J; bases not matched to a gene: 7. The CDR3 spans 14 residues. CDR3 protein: CSVLGQGARNEQFF. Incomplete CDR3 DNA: TGCAGCGTTCTCGGACAGGGGGCGCGGAATGAG.